The 18 T cell receptor beta chains reported below all come from one sample, sequenced in a study of T cells in Graves' hyperthyroidism and ophthalmopathy. The TCR beta CDR3 regions underwent amplification using RNA transcripts as the source. The HTBI primer set served for first-round RT-PCR of the TCR CDR3. TCRdb reprocessed the multiplex PCR reads via MiXCR and lists one record per CDR3 protein. Of 600,000 to 700,000 distinct CDR3 sequences listed, 45% are singletons. Sequenced: peripheral blood or thyroid tissue (not recorded which). These TCRs come from an adult man with Graves' disease, either hyperthyroidism or ophthalmopathy (not recorded which).

The J gene is TRBJ1-5, the V gene TRBV7-9; D is perhaps TRBD1 (5 bases). This CDR3 is built from 16 residues. CDR1 SEHNR and CDR2 FQNEAQ come from the germline V gene (reference sequence). V lost 6 bases, J lost 0 bases, and 15 bases lay in between. CDR3 in amino acids: CASSLNAGGSNQPQHF. CDR3 nucleotides: TGTGCCAGCAGTTTAAATGCGGGGGGTAGCAATCAGCCCCAGCATTTT.

There are many counts of this clonotype. This chain links TRBV7-9 with TRBJ2-6, with 12 bases fitting TRBD2. Trimming removed 4 bases from V and 0 bases from J; junction bases left unmatched: 10. Germline V lookup: CDR1 SEHNR, CDR2 FQNEAQ (reference sequence). The CDR3 spans 20 residues. The CDR3 loop reads CASSSWMTSGSSSGANVLTF. The CDR3 nucleotides read TGTGCCAGCAGCTCCTGGATGACTAGCGGGAGTAGCTCTGGGGCCAACGTCCTGACTTTC.

This clonotype was picked up a small number of times. V is TRBV10-3 and J is TRBJ1-1; 8 bases agree with TRBD1. J gave up 5 bases and V 6 bases, and 5 bases lay outside the gene matches. Germline CDR1 and CDR2: ENHRY and SYGVKD. The CDR3 has 13 residues. The CDR3 nucleotides read TGTGCCATCAGGACGCAGGGGGCTACTGAAGCTTTCTTT. Translating gives CAIRTQGATEAFF.

This clonotype has a handful of counts. The chain has TRBV29-1 and TRBJ1-2, with 10 bases fitting TRBD1. Germline lookup yields CDR1 SQVTM and CDR2 ANQGSEA. CDR3 length: 13 residues. J gave up 5 bases and V 4 bases, and 4 bases lay outside the gene matches. The CDR3 sequence is CSVAGTGVYGYTF. The CDR3 bases are TGCAGCGTTGCCGGGACAGGGGTTTATGGCTACACCTTC.

This clonotype was detected ten times or more. This chain uses TRBV15 with TRBJ2-5; D unclear. V was cut by 5 bases and J by 1 base, with 20 bases left in between. Germline assignment: CDR1 LNHNV and CDR2 YYDKDF (reference sequence). The CDR3 totals 17 residues. The CDR3 spells CATSGDEAGSFQETQYF. CDR3 sequence (DNA): TGTGCCACCAGCGGGGATGAAGCTGGAAGCTTCCAAGAGACCCAGTACTTC. Together with reference TRBV15 and TRBJ2-5, the CDR3 gives the full variable domain: DAMVIQNPRYQVTQFGKPVTLSCSQTLNHNVMYWYQQKSSQAPKLLFHYYDKDFNNEADTPDNFQSRRPNTSFCFLDIRSPGLGDTAMYLCATSGDEAGSFQETQYFGPGTRLLVL.

The sample holds many counts of this clonotype. This chain uses TRBV2 with TRBJ2-5, with D perhaps TRBD2 (6 bases). The CDR3 is made up of 14 amino acids. Germline values: CDR1 SNHLY, CDR2 FYNNEI. V lost 3 bases to trimming and J lost 3 bases, with 11 bases between them. The CDR3 nucleotides are TGTGCCAGCAGTGAGAGGACTACCAAAGAGACCCAGTACTTC. This codes for CASSERTTKETQYF.

This clonotype was counted many times. The chain combines TRBV7-9 with TRBJ1-1; D is undetermined. Trimming pared 5 bases from V and 1 base from J, leaving 17 bases between. CDR1 is SEHNR and CDR2 is FQNEAQ in the germline V gene (reference sequence). The CDR3 has 16 residues. The CDR3 DNA reads TGTGCCAGCAGCCCCACTAGAGGCAGTCCGAACACTGAAGCTTTCTTT. Its protein product is CASSPTRGSPNTEAFF.

The chain has TRBV12-3 or TRBV12-4 and TRBJ1-2, with a tentative D call TRBD1 (5 bases). The CDR3 loop spans 15 amino acids. Between the trimmed V and J ends, which lost 6 bases and 8 bases, there was a span of 22 bases. DNA for the CDR3: TGTGCCAGCAGGTGGACCTGGGGACGGCAAAAGGGCTACACCTTC. This encodes CASRWTWGRQKGYTF.

There are a few counts of this clonotype. V is TRBV6-5 and J is TRBJ1-1; D is perhaps TRBD1 (6 bases). Trimming left V 6 bases short and J 1 base short, with 9 bases between. The CDR3 is 13 residues long. Germline CDR1 is MNHEY and CDR2 is SVGAGI. This CDR3 is CASRKQGNTEAFF. The CDR3 DNA follows: TGTGCCAGCAGGAAACAGGGGAACACTGAAGCTTTCTTT.

This clonotype showed up many times. The chain recombines TRBV7-9 with TRBJ2-5; 10 bases align to TRBD1. The trim removed 5 bases at V and 4 bases at J, leaving 4 bases unmatched. CDR1 and CDR2 (germline): SEHNR, FQNEAQ (reference sequence). There are 14 residues in the CDR3. The CDR3 here is CASSQRTGGETQYF. CDR3 DNA: TGTGCCAGCAGCCAAAGGACAGGGGGAGAGACCCAGTACTTC.

This clonotype was recorded at least ten times. The chain joins TRBV29-1 to TRBJ1-2, with a tentative D call TRBD1 (5 bases). CDR1 and CDR2 from the germline V gene are SQVTM and ANQGSEA. CDR3 length: 14 amino acids. V dropped 1 base and J dropped 6 bases, with 15 bases sitting between them. The CDR3 sequence is CSVEGGREGNGYTF. DNA for the CDR3: TGCAGCGTTGAAGGGGGCAGGGAGGGGAATGGCTACACCTTC.

This clonotype was found many times. The junction departs from the called germline gene at one end, perhaps through a read error. The chain employs TRBV6-1 and TRBJ2-5; TRBD2 matches at 8 bases. Germline V CDR1 and CDR2: MNHNS, SASEGT. This CDR3 is 11 amino acids long. In DNA, the CDR3 is TGTGCCAGCAGTGAAGCGGGAGGACTAGCCTTC. Translation gives CASSEAGGLAF.

Concerning this clonotype: At one of its ends the junction is not consistent with the germline gene, which may arise from a read error. This rearrangement joins TRBV6-5 to TRBJ2-5; TRBD2 is a possible D gene (5 bases). This CDR3 contains 19 residues. CDR1 MNHEY and CDR2 SVGAGI come from the germline V gene. This CDR3 reads CAISYSGRPDLSYQETQYF. Here the CDR3 DNA reads TGTGCCATCAGTTACTCGGGAAGGCCAGATTTATCGTACCAAGAGACCCAGTACTTC.

This clonotype was detected ten times or more. The chain links TRBV24-1 to TRBJ1-1; D unresolved. In germline, CDR1 is KGHDR, CDR2 SFDVKD. CDR3 length: 13 amino acids. Trimming took off 1 base at V and 8 bases at J, with 10 bases between the two ends. The CDR3 sequence is CATSDFSTNEAFF. The CDR3 DNA sequence: TGTGCCACCAGTGATTTTTCGACAAACGAAGCTTTCTTT.

The chain joins TRBV29-1 to TRBJ1-4; TRBD1 matches at 9 bases. With V trimmed by 6 bases and J by 7 bases, 9 bases remained unmatched. Per germline, CDR1 SQVTM and CDR2 ANQGSEA. The CDR3 spans 14 residues. The CDR3 bases are TGCAGCGTACGATACAGGGGGCAGAGTGAAAAACTGTTTTTT. Its protein product is CSVRYRGQSEKLFF.

The chain is built from TRBV19 and TRBJ1-2; TRBD1 is a possible D gene (6 bases). V dropped 10 bases and J dropped 4 bases, with 16 bases sitting between them. Germline V gene lookup returns CDR1 LNHDA and CDR2 SQIVND (reference sequence). The CDR3 runs to 13 residues. The DNA of the CDR3 is TGTGCCACGGGCATACAGGGCAGCTATGGCTACACCTTC. Translation gives CATGIQGSYGYTF.

This sequence joins TRBV6-1 and TRBJ1-4, with 7 bases that match TRBD1. The CDR3 consists of 21 residues. Looked up from germline, CDR1 is MNHNS and CDR2 is SASEGT. J lost 0 bases, V lost 1 base, and 17 bases had no gene match. CDR3 DNA sequence: TGTGCCAGCAGTGAAGAGAGGTTTCGAGGGGGCGCGTGGGCAACTAATGAAAAACTGTTTTTT. This encodes CASSEERFRGGAWATNEKLFF.

J is TRBJ2-7 and V is TRBV7-8; TRBD2 agrees at 8 bases. J gave up 3 bases and V 1 base, and 8 bases lay outside the gene matches. This CDR3 spans 16 amino acids. Germline V gene sequence: CDR1 SGHVS, CDR2 FQNEAQ. DNA of the CDR3: TGTGCCAGCAGCTTAGAAGGGTCCGGGGGGGACTACGAGCAGTACTTC. It translates to CASSLEGSGGDYEQYF.